The 29 T cell receptor beta chains below were found in one sample sequenced in a study of blood T cells in healthy people across ages. PCR was performed a second time for 7 to 11 cycles using a sample-barcoded 5' primer and a J-beta primer mix. From the 5' RACE reads, TCRdb called clonotypes with MiXCR, one entry per CDR3 protein. Here the sample spans about a million distinct CDR3 sequences, roughly 51% being singletons. The sequencing sample was made of blood. The receptors originated from a woman in her sixties or seventies in good health.

The CDR3 DNA reads TGTGCCAGCAGCTCGTATGTCGGGAGTCTGTACTTC. Amino acids: CASSSYVGSLYF. The chain joins TRBV7-2 to TRBJ2-7, with D perhaps TRBD2 (6 bases). Germline CDR1 SGHTA, CDR2 FQGNSA. V was shortened by 4 bases and J by 12 bases, with 16 bases between the two germline ends. The CDR3 consists of 12 residues. The full variable domain, in which reference TRBV7-2 and TRBJ2-7 provide the parts outside the CDR3, is GAGVSQSPSNKVTEKGKDVELRCDPISGHTALYWYRQSLGQGLEFLIYFQGNSAPDKSGLPSDRFSAERTGGSVSTLTIQRTQQEDSAVYLCASSSYVGSLYFGPGTRLTVT.

The V and J genes are TRBV11-2 and TRBJ2-5; D remains ambiguous. Looked up from germline, CDR1 is SGHAT and CDR2 is FQNNGV. CDR3 length equals 15 residues. Trimming removed 2 bases at V and 2 bases at J, with 12 bases between. The CDR3 loop is CASSLMGWGQETQYF. DNA for the CDR3: TGTGCCAGCAGCTTAATGGGGTGGGGACAAGAGACCCAGTACTTC.

V is TRBV20-1 and J is TRBJ1-1; D gene ambiguous. Germline V lookup: CDR1 DFQATT, CDR2 SNEGSKA (reference sequence). V was pared by 0 bases and J by 1 base, with 9 bases between. The CDR3 has 14 amino acids. The CDR3 here is CSARDPTPNTEAFF. CDR3 DNA: TGCAGTGCTAGAGACCCGACACCGAACACTGAAGCTTTCTTT.

J is TRBJ1-4 and V is TRBV30, with D perhaps TRBD1 (5 bases). There are 13 residues in the CDR3. The V end was cut by 3 bases, the J end by 10 bases, with 15 bases between. The germline CDR1 and CDR2 sequences are GTSNPN and SVGIG (reference sequence). The CDR3 loop is CAWRGPRRGKLFF. The CDR3 region has the DNA TGTGCCTGGAGGGGACCCCGAAGGGGAAAACTGTTTTTT. Using reference TRBV30 and TRBJ1-4 for the parts outside the CDR3, the full variable domain is SQTIHQWPATLVQPVGSPLSLECTVEGTSNPNLYWYRQAAGRGLQLLFYSVGIGQISSEVPQNLSASRPQDRQFILSSKKLLLSDSGFYLCAWRGPRRGKLFFGSGTQLSVL.

The V and J genes are TRBV10-2 and TRBJ2-3, with D tentatively TRBD1 or TRBD2 (5 bases each). Trimming stripped 7 bases from V and 4 bases from J, with 9 bases between. Germline CDR1 reads WSHSY; CDR2 reads SAAADI. CDR3 length: 12 residues. Here the CDR3 DNA reads TGCGCCAGCACGCCGGGACCAGATACGCAGTATTTT. As protein: CASTPGPDTQYF.

The V gene is TRBV20-1, the J gene TRBJ1-5; 7 nucleotides line up with TRBD1. The CDR3 is made up of 12 amino acids. The J segment lost 7 bases and the V segment lost 6 bases, leaving 6 bases of the junction unmatched. Per germline, CDR1 DFQATT and CDR2 SNEGSKA (reference sequence). CDR3 sequence (DNA): TGCAGTGCAGGGGGCCAGCCCCAGCCCCAGCATTTT. Translation: CSAGGQPQPQHF.

The chain recombines TRBV20-1 with TRBJ2-2, with 7 bases aligning to TRBD1. The J segment lost 4 bases and the V segment lost 5 bases, leaving 4 bases of the junction unmatched. The CDR3 is made up of 13 amino acids. Per the germline V gene, CDR1 is DFQATT and CDR2 is SNEGSKA (reference sequence). Written as DNA, the CDR3 is TGCAGTGCTCGGGACAGTCTCACCGGGGAGCTGTTTTTT. As protein: CSARDSLTGELFF.

This clonotype has only a few counts. This chain joins TRBV20-1 and TRBJ2-7; 9 bases match TRBD2. From germline, CDR1 is DFQATT and CDR2 SNEGSKA (reference sequence). The CDR3 is 13 amino acids. With 1 base clipped from V and 2 bases from J, the junction kept 0 bases outside the gene matches. The CDR3 spells CSARASGTYEQYF. Here the CDR3 DNA reads TGCAGTGCTAGAGCTAGCGGGACCTACGAGCAGTACTTC.

This clonotype was detected a few times. This chain joins TRBV5-4 and TRBJ2-4; the match to TRBD1 covers 11 bases. Trimming at V came to 2 bases and at J to 8 bases, leaving 9 bases not matched to a gene. The CDR3 runs 16 residues. Germline lookup yields CDR1 SGHNT and CDR2 YYREEE (reference sequence). The DNA for the CDR3 is TGTGCCAGCAGCTTTCAATCCGGGACAGGGGGGGACATTCAGTACTTC. This gives the protein CASSFQSGTGGDIQYF.

This clonotype appeared a few times. The chain has TRBV29-1 and TRBJ1-2; the D gene is possibly TRBD1 (5 bases). CDR3 length equals 14 residues. CDR1 SQVTM and CDR2 ANQGSEA come from the germline V gene. V lost 0 bases, J lost 8 bases, and 16 bases lay in between. CDR3 nucleotide sequence: TGCAGCGTTGAAGATCGGTTGGGGCGCGAGGGCTACACCTTC. Residues: CSVEDRLGREGYTF. The variable domain in full, completed from reference TRBV29-1 and TRBJ1-2, reads SAVISQKPSRDICQRGTSLTIQCQVDSQVTMMFWYRQQPGQSLTLIATANQGSEATYESGFVIDKFPISRPNLTFSTLTVSNMSPEDSSIYLCSVEDRLGREGYTFGSGTRLTVV.

The chain carries TRBV5-1 and TRBJ2-3, with TRBD1 identical over 11 bases. Germline V gene sequence: CDR1 SGHRS, CDR2 YFSETQ. This CDR3 is 14 amino acids long. The V segment lost 4 bases and the J segment 9 bases; nucleotides outside the gene matches: 7. In DNA form, the CDR3 reads TGCGCCAGCAGCACCACCGGGACAGGGGGAACGCAGTATTTT. This gives the protein CASSTTGTGGTQYF.

Points on this clonotype: A read error may account for a junction end that differs from germline. The chain joins TRBV18 to TRBJ2-5; a possible D gene is TRBD1 (6 bases). Germline values: CDR1 KGHSH, CDR2 LQKENI. The CDR3 has 11 residues. The CDR3: CASQQGETQYF. CDR3 nucleotides: TGCGCCAGCCAACAGGGTGAGACCCAGTACTTC.

V usage is TRBV30 and J usage is TRBJ2-7; 8 positions match TRBD2. Trimming at V came to 8 bases and at J to 3 bases, leaving 6 bases not matched to a gene. This CDR3 has 12 amino acids. CDR1 and CDR2 (germline): GTSNPN, SVGIG (reference sequence). In DNA form, the CDR3 reads TGTGCCGTGCAAGCGGGAGACTACGAGCAGTACTTC. Its protein is CAVQAGDYEQYF.

CDR3: CSARSPLGQRNSYEQYF. CDR3 nucleotides: TGCAGTGCTAGGTCCCCCTTGGGGCAGCGGAATTCCTACGAGCAGTACTTC. This chain links TRBV20-1 with TRBJ2-5; D assignment may be TRBD1 or TRBD2 (5 bases each). The J call is in doubt because the DNA end fits TRBJ2-7 better. Per the germline V gene, CDR1 is DFQATT and CDR2 is SNEGSKA (reference sequence). This CDR3 has 17 amino acids.

The J gene is TRBJ1-1, the V gene TRBV7-2; TRBD1 is a possible D gene (5 bases). Germline lookup yields CDR1 SGHTA and CDR2 FQGNSA. V gave up 3 bases and J gave up 1 base, with 9 bases separating them. The CDR3 length is 14 residues. CDR3 DNA sequence: TGTGCCAGCAGCTTTTCTCAGGGGAACACTGAAGCTTTCTTT. This encodes CASSFSQGNTEAFF.

This clonotype was seen a few times. The rearrangement joins TRBV29-1 to TRBJ1-1; TRBD1 matches at 7 bases. The CDR3 length is 14 residues. Germline V gives CDR1 SQVTM, CDR2 ANQGSEA. Trimming removed 4 bases from V and 6 bases from J; junction bases left unmatched: 11. In nucleotides, the CDR3 is TGCAGCGTTGCCAAGGGGGCCGAGGGGGCTGAAGCTTTCTTT. Translated: CSVAKGAEGAEAFF.

This chain joins TRBV29-1 and TRBJ2-7, with D maybe TRBD1 (6 bases). Between the trimmed V and J ends, which lost 5 bases and 7 bases, there was a span of 18 bases. In germline, CDR1 is SQVTM, CDR2 ANQGSEA. The CDR3 extends over 13 amino acids. The CDR3 DNA is TGCAGCGTTTCTAAAGCAGGGGCGAAAGAGCAGTACTTC. This sequence encodes CSVSKAGAKEQYF.

This clonotype was found a few times. V usage is TRBV18 and J usage is TRBJ1-6; a weak D match, TRBD1 (5 bases). V dropped 3 bases and J dropped 10 bases, with 13 bases sitting between them. The germline V gene encodes CDR1 KGHSH and CDR2 LQKENI. This CDR3 is 14 amino acids long. CDR3 region: CASSPDSLRSPLHF. In nucleotides, the CDR3 is TGTGCCAGCTCACCCGACAGTTTACGATCACCCCTCCACTTT.

This sequence joins TRBV7-2 and TRBJ2-3; D unresolved. The length of the CDR3 is 14 residues. V was pared by 1 base and J by 5 bases, with 10 bases between. Germline V gene lookup returns CDR1 SGHTA and CDR2 FQGNSA. CDR3 in DNA: TGTGCCAGCAGCTTAGAGACGCCTATAGATACGCAGTATTTT. Residues: CASSLETPIDTQYF.

V gene TRBV20-1 combines with J gene TRBJ2-3, with 9 bases fitting TRBD2. Losses at the gene ends were 4 bases for V and 0 bases for J; bases not matched to a gene: 5. Germline CDR1 DFQATT, CDR2 SNEGSKA (reference sequence). The CDR3 runs to 15 residues. CDR3 loop: CSANPTSGSTDTQYF. In DNA, the CDR3 is TGCAGTGCTAATCCGACTAGCGGAAGCACAGATACGCAGTATTTT.

J is TRBJ2-7 and V is TRBV11-3; D is undetermined. V lost 0 bases and J lost 5, with 8 bases in between. The CDR3 is 13 amino acids. Germline V lookup: CDR1 SGHNT, CDR2 YENEEA. The CDR3 DNA follows: TGTGCCAGCAGCTTAGAAAGGGAAAACGAGCAGTACTTC. Translated, it gives CASSLERENEQYF. Together with reference TRBV11-3 and TRBJ2-7, the CDR3 gives the full variable domain: EAGVVQSPRYKIIEKKQPVAFWCNPISGHNTLYWYLQNLGQGPELLIRYENEEAVDDSQLPKDRFSAERLKGVDSTLKIQPAELGDSAVYLCASSLERENEQYFGPGTRLTVT.

This clonotype was counted a single time. This chain uses TRBV7-8 with TRBJ1-6; D call uncertain. The germline V gene encodes CDR1 SGHVS and CDR2 FQNEAQ. V was pared by 5 bases and J by 0 bases, with 14 bases between. The CDR3 sequence is 17 residues long. The CDR3, as DNA: TGTGCCAGCAGCCCTAATCGGTCGAGCTCCTATAATTCACCCCTCCACTTT. Translation: CASSPNRSSSYNSPLHF.

The V gene is TRBV6-2 or TRBV6-3, the J gene TRBJ2-7; the D is unclear. CDR3 length: 15 amino acids. V lost 9 bases and J 0 bases, leaving 18 bases between the germline ends. The V gene's germline CDR1 is MNHEY and CDR2 SVGEGT. The CDR3 reads CASRATVGSSYEQYF. The CDR3 DNA is TGTGCCAGTAGAGCTACAGTGGGCAGCTCCTACGAGCAGTACTTC.

This clonotype was counted many times. This chain uses TRBV7-2 with TRBJ2-5, with TRBD2 matching over 10 bases. V was pared by 0 bases and J by 5 bases, with 3 bases of the junction left unmatched. This CDR3 is 15 amino acids long. CDR1 and CDR2 from the germline V gene are SGHTA and FQGNSA. Written as DNA, the CDR3 is TGTGCCAGCAGCTTAGCGGGGACTAGCGTGGAGACCCAGTACTTC. Its translation: CASSLAGTSVETQYF.

The rearrangement links TRBV12-3 or TRBV12-4 to TRBJ1-4; TRBD1 matches 8 bases. V lost 6 bases, J lost 5 bases, and 8 bases stayed unmatched. The CDR3 is 15 residues long. CDR3 loop: CASRYGTGENEKLFF. As DNA, the CDR3 is TGTGCCAGCAGATACGGGACAGGAGAAAATGAAAAACTGTTTTTT.

The rearrangement uses TRBV4-3 and TRBJ2-3, with 8 bases aligning to TRBD2. V dropped 2 bases and J dropped 8; count of bases not matched to a gene: 3. CDR3 length: 13 residues. Germline lookup yields CDR1 LGHNA and CDR2 YSLEER. Here the CDR3 DNA reads TGCGCCAGCAGCCAAACCGGGGGGGGTACGCAGTATTTT. This sequence encodes CASSQTGGGTQYF.

This chain links TRBV12-3 or TRBV12-4 with TRBJ2-7; D is unclear. This CDR3 spans 15 amino acids. The V and J ends lost 6 bases and 3 bases respectively, with 18 bases between them. The DNA of the CDR3 is TGTGCCAGCAGGCAATCAGGCCGAAGGGACTACGAGCAGTACTTC. This sequence encodes CASRQSGRRDYEQYF.

This clonotype was seen only a few times. The chain couples TRBV20-1 to TRBJ2-6; a possible D gene is TRBD2 (6 bases). CDR1 DFQATT and CDR2 SNEGSKA come from the germline V gene (reference sequence). Trimming removed 6 bases at V and 3 bases at J, with 18 bases between. The CDR3 sequence is 16 residues long. The CDR3, as DNA: TGCAGTGCCGATAGTAACGCCGGGGGTGGGGCCAACGTCCTGACTTTC. Protein: CSADSNAGGGANVLTF.

This clonotype was seen ten or more times. This chain connects TRBV12-3 or TRBV12-4 to TRBJ2-7; 7 bases line up with TRBD1. The CDR3 totals 14 residues. Trimming at V came to 6 bases and at J to 0 bases, leaving 5 bases not matched to a gene. The CDR3 DNA follows: TGTGCCAGCAGCCCCCGGGACAGCTCCTACGAGCAGTACTTC. This gives the protein CASSPRDSSYEQYF.